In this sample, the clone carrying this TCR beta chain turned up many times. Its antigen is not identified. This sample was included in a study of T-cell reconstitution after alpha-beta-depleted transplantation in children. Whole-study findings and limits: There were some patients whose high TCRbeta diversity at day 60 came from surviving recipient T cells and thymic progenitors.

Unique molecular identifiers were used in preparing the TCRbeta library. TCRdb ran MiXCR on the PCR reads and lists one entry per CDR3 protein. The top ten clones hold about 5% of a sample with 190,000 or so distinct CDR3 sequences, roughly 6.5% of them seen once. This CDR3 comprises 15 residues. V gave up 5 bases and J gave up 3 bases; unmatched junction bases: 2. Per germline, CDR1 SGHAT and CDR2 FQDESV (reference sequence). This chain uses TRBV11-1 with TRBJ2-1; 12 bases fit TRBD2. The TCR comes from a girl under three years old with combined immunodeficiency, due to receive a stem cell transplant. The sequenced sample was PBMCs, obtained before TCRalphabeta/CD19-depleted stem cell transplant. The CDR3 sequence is CASSRTSGVYNEQFF. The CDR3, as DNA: TGTGCCAGCAGCCGGACTAGCGGGGTCTACAATGAGCAGTTCTTC. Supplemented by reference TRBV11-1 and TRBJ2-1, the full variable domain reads EAEVAQSPRYKITEKSQAVAFWCDPISGHATLYWYRQILGQGPELLVQFQDESVVDDSQLPKDRFSAERLKGVDSTLKIQPAELGDSAMYLCASSRTSGVYNEQFFGPGTRLTVL.